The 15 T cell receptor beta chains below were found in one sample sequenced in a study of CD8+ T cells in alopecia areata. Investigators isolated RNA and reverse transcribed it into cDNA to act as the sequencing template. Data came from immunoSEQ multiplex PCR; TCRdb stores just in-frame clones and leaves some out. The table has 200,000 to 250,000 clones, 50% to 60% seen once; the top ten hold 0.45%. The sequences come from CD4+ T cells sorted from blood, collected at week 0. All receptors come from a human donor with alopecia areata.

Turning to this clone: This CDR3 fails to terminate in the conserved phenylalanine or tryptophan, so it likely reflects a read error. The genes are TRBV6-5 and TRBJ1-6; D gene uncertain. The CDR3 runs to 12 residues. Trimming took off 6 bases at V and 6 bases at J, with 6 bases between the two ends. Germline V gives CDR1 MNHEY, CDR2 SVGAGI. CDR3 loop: CASRLANSPLHL. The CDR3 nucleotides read TGTGCCAGCAGGTTGGCTAATTCACCCCTCCACCTT.

The CDR3, as DNA: TGTGCCTGGAGTCCGGGCCAAAGGCCCATGAACACTGAAGCTTTCTTT. Amino acid sequence: CAWSPGQRPMNTEAFF. The chain joins TRBV30 to TRBJ1-1; D gene uncertain. This CDR3 spans 16 amino acids. V gave up 2 bases and J gave up 0 bases, with 16 bases separating them. CDR1 GTSNPN and CDR2 SVGIG come from the germline V gene (reference sequence). The entire variable domain, with the rest obtained from reference TRBV30 and TRBJ1-1, is as follows: SQTIHQWPATLVQPVGSPLSLECTVEGTSNPNLYWYRQAAGRGLQLLFYSVGIGQISSEVPQNLSASRPQDRQFILSSKKLLLSDSGFYLCAWSPGQRPMNTEAFFGQGTRLTVV.

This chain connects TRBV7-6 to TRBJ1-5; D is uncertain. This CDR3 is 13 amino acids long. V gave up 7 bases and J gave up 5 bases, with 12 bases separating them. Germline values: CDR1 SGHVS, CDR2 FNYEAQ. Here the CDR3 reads CASNDRLDQPQHF. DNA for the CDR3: TGTGCCAGCAACGACCGTTTAGATCAGCCCCAGCATTTT. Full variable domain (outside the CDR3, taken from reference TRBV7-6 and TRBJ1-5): GAGVSQSPRYKVTKRGQDVALRCDPISGHVSLYWYRQALGQGPEFLTYFNYEAQQDKSGLPNDRFSAERPEGSISTLTIQRTEQRDSAMYRCASNDRLDQPQHFGDGTRLSIL.

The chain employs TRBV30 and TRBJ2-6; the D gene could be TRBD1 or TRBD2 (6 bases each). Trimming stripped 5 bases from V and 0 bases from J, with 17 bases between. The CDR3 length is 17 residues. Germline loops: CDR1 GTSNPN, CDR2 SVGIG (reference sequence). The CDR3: CAWLGGSLSSGANVLTF. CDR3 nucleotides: TGTGCCTGGTTGGGGGGCAGCTTGTCCTCTGGGGCCAACGTCCTGACTTTC. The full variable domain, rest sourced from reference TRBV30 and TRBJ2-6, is SQTIHQWPATLVQPVGSPLSLECTVEGTSNPNLYWYRQAAGRGLQLLFYSVGIGQISSEVPQNLSASRPQDRQFILSSKKLLLSDSGFYLCAWLGGSLSSGANVLTFGAGSRLTVL.

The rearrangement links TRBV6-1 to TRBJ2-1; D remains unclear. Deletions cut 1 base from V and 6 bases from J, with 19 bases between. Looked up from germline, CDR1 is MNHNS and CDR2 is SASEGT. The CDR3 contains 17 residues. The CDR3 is CASSEVPYPQVGNEQFF. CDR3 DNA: TGTGCCAGCAGTGAAGTACCATACCCTCAAGTTGGCAATGAGCAGTTCTTC.

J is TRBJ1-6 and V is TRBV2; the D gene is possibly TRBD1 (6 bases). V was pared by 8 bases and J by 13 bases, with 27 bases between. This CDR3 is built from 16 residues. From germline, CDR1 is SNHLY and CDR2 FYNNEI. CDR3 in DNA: TGTGCCAGCTTCATTGGGTTCGGGCAGGGGTTCTTCCCCCTCCACTTT. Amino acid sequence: CASFIGFGQGFFPLHF. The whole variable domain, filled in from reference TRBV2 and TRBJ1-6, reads EPEVTQTPSHQVTQMGQEVILRCVPISNHLYFYWYRQILGQKVEFLVSFYNNEISEKSEIFDDQFSVERPDGSNFTLKIRSTKLEDSAMYFCASFIGFGQGFFPLHFGNGTRLTVT.

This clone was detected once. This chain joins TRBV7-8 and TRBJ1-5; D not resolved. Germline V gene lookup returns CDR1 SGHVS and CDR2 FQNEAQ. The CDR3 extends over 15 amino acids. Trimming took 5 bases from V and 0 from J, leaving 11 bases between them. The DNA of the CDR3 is TGTGCCAGCAGCCCAGCCCGGATTAGCAATCAGCCCCAGCATTTT. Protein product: CASSPARISNQPQHF.

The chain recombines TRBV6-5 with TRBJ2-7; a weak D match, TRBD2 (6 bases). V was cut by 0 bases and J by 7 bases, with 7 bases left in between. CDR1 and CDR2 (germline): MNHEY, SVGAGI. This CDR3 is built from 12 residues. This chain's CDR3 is CASSYSSGEQYF. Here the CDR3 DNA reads TGTGCCAGCAGTTACTCGAGCGGGGAGCAGTACTTC.

The CDR3 DNA reads as TGTGCCTGGAGGGGGCGCGGCACTGAAGCTTTCTTT. Amino acids: CAWRGRGTEAFF. This chain connects TRBV30 to TRBJ1-1; D is perhaps TRBD1 (5 bases). Germline lookup yields CDR1 GTSNPN and CDR2 SVGIG (reference sequence). This CDR3 has 12 amino acids. V gave up 3 bases and J gave up 4 bases, with 9 bases separating them.

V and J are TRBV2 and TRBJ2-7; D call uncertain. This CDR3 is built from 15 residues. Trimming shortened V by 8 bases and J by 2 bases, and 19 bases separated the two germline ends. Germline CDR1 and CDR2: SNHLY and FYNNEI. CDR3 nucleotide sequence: TGTGCCAGCCGAATCGGACCCTGGGCGACCTACGAGCAGTACTTC. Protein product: CASRIGPWATYEQYF.

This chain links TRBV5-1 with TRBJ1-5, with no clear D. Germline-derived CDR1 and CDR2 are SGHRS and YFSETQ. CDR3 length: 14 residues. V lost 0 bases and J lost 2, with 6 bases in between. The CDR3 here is CASSLGGGNQPQHF. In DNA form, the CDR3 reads TGCGCCAGCAGCTTGGGGGGAGGCAATCAGCCCCAGCATTTT.

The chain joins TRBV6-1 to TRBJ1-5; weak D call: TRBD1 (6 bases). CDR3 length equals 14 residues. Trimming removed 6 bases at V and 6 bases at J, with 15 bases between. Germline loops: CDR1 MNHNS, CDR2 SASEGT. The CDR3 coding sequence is TGTGCCAGCAGCCTACAGGGTCGGGGTCAGCCCCAGCATTTT. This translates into CASSLQGRGQPQHF.

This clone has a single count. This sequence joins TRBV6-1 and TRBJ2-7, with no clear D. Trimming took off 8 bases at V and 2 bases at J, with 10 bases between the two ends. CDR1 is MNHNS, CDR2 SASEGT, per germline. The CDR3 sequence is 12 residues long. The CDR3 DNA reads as TGTGCCAGCTCAGTCGATCCCTACGAGCAGTACTTC. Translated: CASSVDPYEQYF.

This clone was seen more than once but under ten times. The CDR3 here is CASSFRAGANVLTF. CDR3 bases: TGTGCCAGCAGTTTCAGGGCTGGGGCCAACGTCCTGACTTTC. This rearrangement joins TRBV28 to TRBJ2-6, with D perhaps TRBD1 (5 bases). The V end was cut by 3 bases, the J end by 2 bases, with 5 bases between. This CDR3 is built from 14 residues. Per germline, CDR1 MDHEN and CDR2 SYDVKM.

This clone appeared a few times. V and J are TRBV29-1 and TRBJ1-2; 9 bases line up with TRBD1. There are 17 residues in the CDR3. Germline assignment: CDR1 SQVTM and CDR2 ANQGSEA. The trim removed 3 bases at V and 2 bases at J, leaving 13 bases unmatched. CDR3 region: CSVENPFGDRENYGYTF. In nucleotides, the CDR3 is TGCAGCGTTGAGAACCCCTTTGGGGACAGGGAGAACTATGGCTACACCTTC. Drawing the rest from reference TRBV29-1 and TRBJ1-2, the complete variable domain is SAVISQKPSRDICQRGTSLTIQCQVDSQVTMMFWYRQQPGQSLTLIATANQGSEATYESGFVIDKFPISRPNLTFSTLTVSNMSPEDSSIYLCSVENPFGDRENYGYTFGSGTRLTVV.